This T cell receptor (beta chain) was profiled in a study of T cell repertoires in cytomegalovirus infection. For this clonotype: Its matching antigen is unknown. The CDR3 ends on some other residue instead of the conserved phenylalanine or tryptophan, so this is likely a read error.

TCRdb reanalysed the reads using MiXCR and keeps one entry per CDR3 protein. The data contain roughly 990,000 distinct CDR3 sequences, approximately 32% of them seen just once; the ten biggest clones take up around 15%. V lost 0 bases to trimming and J lost 7 bases; unmatched junction nucleotides: 6. Germline V gene sequence: CDR1 MNHNY, CDR2 SVGAGI (reference sequence). The CDR3 has 16 amino acids. The clonotype was recovered from a human donor in good health (CMV status not recorded). Some clones in this sample may be carry-over from other donors' samples. This sequence joins TRBV6-6 and TRBJ1-5, with 10 positions matching TRBD1. The specimen was cultured CD8+ T cells from PBMCs, collected from culture after CMV antigen stimulation. The CDR3 loop is CASSYSPRDRGQPQHS. The CDR3, as DNA: TGTGCCAGCAGTTACTCCCCGCGGGACAGGGGCCAGCCCCAGCATTCT.